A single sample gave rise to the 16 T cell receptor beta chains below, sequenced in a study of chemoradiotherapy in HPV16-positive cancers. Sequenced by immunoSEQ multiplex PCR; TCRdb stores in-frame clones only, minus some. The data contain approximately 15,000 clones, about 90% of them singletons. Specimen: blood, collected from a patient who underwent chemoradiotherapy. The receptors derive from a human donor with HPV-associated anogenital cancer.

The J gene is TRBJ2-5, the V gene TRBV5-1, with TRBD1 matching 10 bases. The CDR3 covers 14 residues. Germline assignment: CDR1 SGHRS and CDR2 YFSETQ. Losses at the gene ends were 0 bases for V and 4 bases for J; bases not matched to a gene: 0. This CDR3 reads CASSLGDRGETQYF. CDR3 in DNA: TGCGCCAGCAGCTTGGGGGACAGGGGAGAGACCCAGTACTTC.

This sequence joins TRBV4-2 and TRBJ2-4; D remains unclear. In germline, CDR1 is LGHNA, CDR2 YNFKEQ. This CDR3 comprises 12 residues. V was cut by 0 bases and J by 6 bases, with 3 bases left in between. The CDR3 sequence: CASSQDRNIQYF. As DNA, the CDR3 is TGTGCCAGCAGCCAAGATCGAAACATTCAGTACTTC.

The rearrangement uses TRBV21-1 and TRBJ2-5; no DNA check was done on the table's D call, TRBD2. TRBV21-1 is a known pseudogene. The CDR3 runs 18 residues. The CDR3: CASSNLSWTSGREETQYF. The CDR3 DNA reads TGTGCCAGCAGCAATCTTAGTTGGACTAGCGGGAGGGAGGAGACCCAGTACTTC.

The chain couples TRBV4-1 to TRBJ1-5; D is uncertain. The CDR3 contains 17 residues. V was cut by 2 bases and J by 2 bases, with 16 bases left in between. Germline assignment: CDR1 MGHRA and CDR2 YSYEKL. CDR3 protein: CASSQLDLLPGNQPQHF. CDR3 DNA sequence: TGCGCCAGCAGCCAATTAGACCTCCTCCCTGGCAATCAGCCCCAGCATTTT.

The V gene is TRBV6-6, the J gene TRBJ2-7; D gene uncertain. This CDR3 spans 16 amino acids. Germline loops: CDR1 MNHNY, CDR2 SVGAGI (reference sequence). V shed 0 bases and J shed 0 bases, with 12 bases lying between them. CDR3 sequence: CASSYSLYGSSYEQYF. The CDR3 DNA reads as TGTGCCAGCAGTTACTCGCTTTACGGAAGCTCCTACGAGCAGTACTTC.

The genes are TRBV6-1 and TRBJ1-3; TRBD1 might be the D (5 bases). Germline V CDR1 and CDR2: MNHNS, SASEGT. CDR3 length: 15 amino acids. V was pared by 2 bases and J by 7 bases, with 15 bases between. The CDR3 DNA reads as TGTGCCAGCAGTGAACTGACAGAAGCCGGGAACACCATATATTTT. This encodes CASSELTEAGNTIYF.

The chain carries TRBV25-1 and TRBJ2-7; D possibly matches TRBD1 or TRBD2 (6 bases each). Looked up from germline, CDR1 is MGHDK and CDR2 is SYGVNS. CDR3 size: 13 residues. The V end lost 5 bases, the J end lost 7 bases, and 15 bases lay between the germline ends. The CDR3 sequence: CASSRGPAGEQYF. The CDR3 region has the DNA TGTGCCAGCAGTCGGGGGCCTGCGGGAGAGCAGTACTTC.

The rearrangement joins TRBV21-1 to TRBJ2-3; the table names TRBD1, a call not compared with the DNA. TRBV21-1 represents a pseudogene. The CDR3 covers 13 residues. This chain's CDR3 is CASRDRSTDTQYF. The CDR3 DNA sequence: TGTGCCTCCCGGGACAGATCCACAGATACGCAGTATTTT.

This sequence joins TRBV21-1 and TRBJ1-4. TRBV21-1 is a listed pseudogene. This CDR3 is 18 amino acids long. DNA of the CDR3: TGTGCCAGCACTCCAGAGCCCCGGAGGGTTGCAACTAATGAAAAACTGTTTTTT. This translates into CASTPEPRRVATNEKLFF.

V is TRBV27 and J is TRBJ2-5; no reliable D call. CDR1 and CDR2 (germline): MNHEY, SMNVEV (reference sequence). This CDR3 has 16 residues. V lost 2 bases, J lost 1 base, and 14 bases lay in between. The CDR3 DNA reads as TGTGCCAGCAGTTTAATGAGTCGGCCCGTCCAAGAGACCCAGTACTTC. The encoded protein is CASSLMSRPVQETQYF.

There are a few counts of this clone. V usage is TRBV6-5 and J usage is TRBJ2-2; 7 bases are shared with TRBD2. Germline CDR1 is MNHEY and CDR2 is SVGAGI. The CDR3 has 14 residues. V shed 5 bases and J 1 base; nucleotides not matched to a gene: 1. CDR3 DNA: TGTGCCAGCAGTCGGACTAGGAACACCGGGGAGCTGTTTTTT. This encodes CASSRTRNTGELFF.

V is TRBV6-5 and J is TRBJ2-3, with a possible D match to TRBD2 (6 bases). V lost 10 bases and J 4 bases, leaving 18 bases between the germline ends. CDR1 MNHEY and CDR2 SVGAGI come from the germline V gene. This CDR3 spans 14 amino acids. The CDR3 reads CATSMGGGPDTQYF. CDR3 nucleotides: TGTGCCACCAGCATGGGCGGAGGGCCAGATACGCAGTATTTT.

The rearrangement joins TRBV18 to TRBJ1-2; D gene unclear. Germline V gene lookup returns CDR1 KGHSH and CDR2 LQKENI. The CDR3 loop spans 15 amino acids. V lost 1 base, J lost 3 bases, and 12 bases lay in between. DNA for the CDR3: TGTGCCAGCTCACCACGGCCCGGGCTTGACTATGGCTACACCTTC. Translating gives CASSPRPGLDYGYTF.

The CDR3 DNA reads TGTGCCAGCAGCTTAGTTCTTGGGGAGAATGAAAAACTGTTTTTT. This gives the protein CASSLVLGENEKLFF. V and J are TRBV7-9 and TRBJ1-4; no reliable D call. Per germline, CDR1 SEHNR and CDR2 FQNEAQ (reference sequence). This CDR3 region has 15 residues. V gave up 1 base and J gave up 5 bases, with 11 bases separating them.

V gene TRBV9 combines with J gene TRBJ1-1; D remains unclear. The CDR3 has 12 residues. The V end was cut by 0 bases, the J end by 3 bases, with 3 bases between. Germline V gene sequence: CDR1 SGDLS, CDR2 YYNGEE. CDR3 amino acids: CASSVADTEAFF. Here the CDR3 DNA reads TGTGCCAGCAGCGTAGCGGACACTGAAGCTTTCTTT.

In DNA form, the CDR3 reads TGTGCCATCAGTGAGTCTACACTGGAAGAGACCCAGTACTTC. This encodes CAISESTLEETQYF. V usage is TRBV10-3 and J usage is TRBJ2-5; no clear D gene. Germline V gene sequence: CDR1 ENHRY, CDR2 SYGVKD. Trimming took 0 bases from V and 3 from J, leaving 8 bases between them. The CDR3 runs 14 residues.